Following are 9 T cell receptor beta chains from one sample sequenced in a study of blood T cell repertoires in COVID-19. Method: immunoSEQ multiplex PCR; TCRdb's copy keeps in-frame clones and lacks some. There are around 190,000 clones in the sample; about 80% occur only once, and 6.9% lies in the top ten. The sample comprised peripheral blood. These receptors all stem from a man aged 60 to 75 with acute or convalescent COVID-19.

This CDR3 reads CASIPCQGTRLADSYEQYF. DNA of the CDR3: TGTGCCAGTATTCCGTGCCAGGGTACCCGGCTAGCGGACTCCTACGAGCAGTACTTC. V usage is TRBV19 and J usage is TRBJ2-7, with 7 nucleotides matching TRBD2. The J segment lost 0 bases and the V segment lost 7 bases, leaving 21 bases of the junction unmatched. The CDR3 sequence is 19 residues long. Germline V gives CDR1 LNHDA, CDR2 SQIVND (reference sequence).

The chain has TRBV10-2 and TRBJ2-1, with 11 bases matching TRBD2. The V and J ends lost 5 bases and 6 bases, in that order; junction bases with no gene match: 9. The length of the CDR3 is 16 residues. CDR1 is WSHSY, CDR2 SAAADI, per germline. The CDR3 region is CASSPLAGVRPNEQFF. As DNA, the CDR3 is TGCGCCAGCAGTCCACTAGCGGGAGTCCGCCCCAATGAGCAGTTCTTC.

The rearrangement links TRBV28 to TRBJ2-7; tentative D call: TRBD1 (6 bases). Trimming removed 5 bases from V and 5 bases from J, with 13 bases in between. The germline gives CDR1 MDHEN, CDR2 SYDVKM. CDR3 length: 13 amino acids. CDR3 DNA: TGTGCCAGCAGTGTTGGACAGATTAACGAGCAGTACTTC. Encoded protein: CASSVGQINEQYF.

A note on this clone: One junction end disagrees with the germline gene, perhaps due to a read error. The chain is built from TRBV7-8 and TRBJ2-7; 11 nucleotides line up with TRBD1. Germline CDR1 reads SGHVS; CDR2 reads FQNEAQ. This CDR3 spans 12 amino acids. The CDR3 bases are TGTGCCAGCAGCTTATATGGGACAGGGGGGAAATTC. Its protein is CASSLYGTGGKF.

The chain combines TRBV9 with TRBJ2-2; 9 nucleotides agree with TRBD2. Germline V gene lookup returns CDR1 SGDLS and CDR2 YYNGEE. The CDR3 runs 15 residues. With 3 bases clipped from V and 6 bases from J, the junction kept 6 bases outside the gene matches. The CDR3 loop reads CASSDSGSWAGELFF. DNA for the CDR3: TGTGCCAGCAGCGATAGCGGGAGTTGGGCCGGGGAGCTGTTTTTT.

This clone was observed a single time. V is TRBV9 and J is TRBJ1-4; a possible D gene is TRBD1 (6 bases). The CDR3 sequence is 15 residues long. V was shortened by 0 bases and J by 7 bases, with 13 bases between the two germline ends. Germline CDR1 reads SGDLS; CDR2 reads YYNGEE. The CDR3 reads CASSVAGGRVEKLFF. CDR3 in DNA: TGTGCCAGCAGCGTAGCCGGGGGGCGCGTTGAAAAACTGTTTTTT.

The gene calls are TRBV7-3 and TRBJ2-1; the match to TRBD2 covers 9 bases. The CDR3 is 14 residues long. Germline V gene sequence: CDR1 SGHTA, CDR2 FQGTGA. Trimming took 1 base from V and 5 from J; bases not matched to a gene: 0. The CDR3 nucleotides read TGTGCCAGCAGCTTAATAGCGGGGGACAATGAGCAGTTCTTC. Its translation: CASSLIAGDNEQFF.

The chain carries TRBV7-2 and TRBJ1-1; TRBD1 agrees at 10 bases. Germline-derived CDR1 and CDR2 are SGHTA and FQGNSA. The CDR3 has 13 residues. The J segment lost 4 bases and the V segment lost 6 bases, leaving 2 bases of the junction unmatched. CDR3 region: CASSRDRGTEAFF. CDR3 DNA: TGTGCCAGCAGTCGGGACAGGGGCACTGAAGCTTTCTTT.

V gene TRBV4-1 combines with J gene TRBJ2-1; D is uncertain. The CDR3 runs 16 residues. Germline V gene sequence: CDR1 MGHRA, CDR2 YSYEKL. The V end lost 1 base, the J end lost 0 bases, and 10 bases lay between the germline ends. The CDR3 spells CASSQVGHPSYNEQFF. The CDR3 nucleotides are TGCGCCAGCAGCCAAGTGGGCCACCCCTCCTACAATGAGCAGTTCTTC.